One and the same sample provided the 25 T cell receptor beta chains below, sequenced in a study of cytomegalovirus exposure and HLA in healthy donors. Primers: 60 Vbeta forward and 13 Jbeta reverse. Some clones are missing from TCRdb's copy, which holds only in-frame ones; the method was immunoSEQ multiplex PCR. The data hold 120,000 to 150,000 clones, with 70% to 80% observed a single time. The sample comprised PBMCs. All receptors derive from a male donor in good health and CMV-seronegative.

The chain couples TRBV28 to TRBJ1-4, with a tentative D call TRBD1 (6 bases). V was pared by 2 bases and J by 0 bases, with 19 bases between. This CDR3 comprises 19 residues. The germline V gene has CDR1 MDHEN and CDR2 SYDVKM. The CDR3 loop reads CASSLAGGPFTATNEKLFF. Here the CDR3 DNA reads TGTGCCAGCAGTTTAGCGGGGGGGCCCTTCACTGCAACTAATGAAAAACTGTTTTTT.

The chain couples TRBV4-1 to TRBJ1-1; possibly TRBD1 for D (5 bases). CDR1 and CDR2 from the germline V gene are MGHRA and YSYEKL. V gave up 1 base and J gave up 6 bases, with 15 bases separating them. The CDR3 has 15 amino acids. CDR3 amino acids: CASSQGIQRGAEAFF. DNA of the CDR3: TGCGCCAGCAGCCAAGGGATTCAACGGGGGGCTGAAGCTTTCTTT.

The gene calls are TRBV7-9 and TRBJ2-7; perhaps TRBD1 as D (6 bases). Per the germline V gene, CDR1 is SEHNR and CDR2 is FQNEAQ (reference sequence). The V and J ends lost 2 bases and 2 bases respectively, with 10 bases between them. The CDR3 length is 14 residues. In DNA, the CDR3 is TGTGCCAGCAGCTTAAGGGGGAATCCCTACGAGCAGTACTTC. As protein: CASSLRGNPYEQYF.

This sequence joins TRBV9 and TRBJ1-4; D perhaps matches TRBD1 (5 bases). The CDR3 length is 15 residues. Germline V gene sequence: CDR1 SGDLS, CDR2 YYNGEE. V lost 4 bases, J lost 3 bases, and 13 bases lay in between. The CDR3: CASSPHGGANEKLFF. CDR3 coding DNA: TGTGCCAGCAGCCCGCACGGGGGGGCTAATGAAAAACTGTTTTTT. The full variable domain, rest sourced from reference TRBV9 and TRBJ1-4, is DSGVTQTPKHLITATGQRVTLRCSPRSGDLSVYWYQQSLDQGLQFLIQYYNGEERAKGNILERFSAQQFPDLHSELNLSSLELGDSALYFCASSPHGGANEKLFFGSGTQLSVL.

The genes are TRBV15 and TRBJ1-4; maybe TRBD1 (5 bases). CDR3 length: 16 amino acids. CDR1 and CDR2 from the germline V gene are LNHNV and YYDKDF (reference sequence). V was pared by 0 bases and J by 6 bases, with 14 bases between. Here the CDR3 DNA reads TGTGCCACCAGCAGAGATCGAGGGACTGGCTATGAAAAACTGTTTTTT. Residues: CATSRDRGTGYEKLFF.

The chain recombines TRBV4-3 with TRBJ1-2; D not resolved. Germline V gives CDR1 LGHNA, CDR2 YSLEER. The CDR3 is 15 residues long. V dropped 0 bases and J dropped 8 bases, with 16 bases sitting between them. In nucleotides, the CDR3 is TGCGCCAGCAGCCAAGAAGGCGGGAGGTCGCAGGGCTACACCTTC. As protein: CASSQEGGRSQGYTF.

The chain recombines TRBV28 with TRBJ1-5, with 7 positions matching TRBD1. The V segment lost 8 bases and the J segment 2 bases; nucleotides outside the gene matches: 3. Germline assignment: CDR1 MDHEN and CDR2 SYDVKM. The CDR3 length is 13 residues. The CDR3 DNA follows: TGTGCCAGCTCCGGGACAGGCAATCAGCCCCAGCATTTT. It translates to CASSGTGNQPQHF.

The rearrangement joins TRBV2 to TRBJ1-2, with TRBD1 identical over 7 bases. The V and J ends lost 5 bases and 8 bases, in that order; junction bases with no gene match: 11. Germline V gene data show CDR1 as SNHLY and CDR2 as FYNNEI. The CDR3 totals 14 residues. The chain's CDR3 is CASSIEGAIGGYTF. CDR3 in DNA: TGTGCCAGCAGTATCGAGGGGGCGATAGGGGGCTACACCTTC.

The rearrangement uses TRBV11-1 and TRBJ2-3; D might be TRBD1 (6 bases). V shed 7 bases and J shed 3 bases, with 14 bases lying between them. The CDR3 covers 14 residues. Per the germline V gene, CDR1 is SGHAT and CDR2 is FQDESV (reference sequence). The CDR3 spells CASTSTGPTDTQYF. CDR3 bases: TGTGCCAGCACCTCGACAGGACCAACAGATACGCAGTATTTT.

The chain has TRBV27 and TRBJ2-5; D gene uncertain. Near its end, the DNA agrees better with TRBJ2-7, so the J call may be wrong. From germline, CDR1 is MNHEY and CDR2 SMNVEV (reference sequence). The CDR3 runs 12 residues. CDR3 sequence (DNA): TGTGCCAGCGGGCCCAGCTCCTACGAGCAGTACTTC. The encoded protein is CASGPSSYEQYF.

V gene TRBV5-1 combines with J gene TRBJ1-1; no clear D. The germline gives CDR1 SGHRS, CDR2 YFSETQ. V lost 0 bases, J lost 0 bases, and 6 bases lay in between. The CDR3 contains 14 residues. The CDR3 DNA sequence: TGCGCCAGCAGCTTGGCCGACATGAACACTGAAGCTTTCTTT. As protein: CASSLADMNTEAFF.

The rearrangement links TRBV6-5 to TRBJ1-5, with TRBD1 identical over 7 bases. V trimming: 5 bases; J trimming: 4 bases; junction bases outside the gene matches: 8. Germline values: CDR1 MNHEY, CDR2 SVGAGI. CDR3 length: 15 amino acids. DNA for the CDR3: TGTGCCAGCAGTGGGTTCGGGACAGATAATCAGCCCCAGCATTTT. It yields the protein CASSGFGTDNQPQHF.

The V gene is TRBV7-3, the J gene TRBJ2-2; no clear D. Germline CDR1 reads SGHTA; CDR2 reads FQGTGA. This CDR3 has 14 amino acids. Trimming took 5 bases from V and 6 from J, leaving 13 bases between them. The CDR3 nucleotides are TGTGCCAGCAGCCCCGCTGGAGATGCCGGGGAGCTGTTTTTT. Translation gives CASSPAGDAGELFF. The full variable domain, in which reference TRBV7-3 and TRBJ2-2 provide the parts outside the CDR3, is GAGVSQTPSNKVTEKGKYVELRCDPISGHTALYWYRQSLGQGPEFLIYFQGTGAADDSGLPNDRFFAVRPEGSVSTLKIQRTERGDSAVYLCASSPAGDAGELFFGEGSRLTVL.

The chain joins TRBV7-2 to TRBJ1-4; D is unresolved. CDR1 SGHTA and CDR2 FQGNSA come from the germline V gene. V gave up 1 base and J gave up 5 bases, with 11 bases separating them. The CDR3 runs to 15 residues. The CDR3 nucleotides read TGTGCCAGCAGCTTAGTGGGAGGAGGAAATGAAAAACTGTTTTTT. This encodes CASSLVGGGNEKLFF.

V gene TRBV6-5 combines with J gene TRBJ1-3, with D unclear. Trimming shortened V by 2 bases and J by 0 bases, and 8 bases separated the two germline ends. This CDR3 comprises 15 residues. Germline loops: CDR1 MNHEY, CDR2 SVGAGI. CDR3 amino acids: CASSYGHDSGNTIYF. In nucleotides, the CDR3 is TGTGCCAGCAGTTACGGGCACGACTCTGGAAACACCATATATTTT.

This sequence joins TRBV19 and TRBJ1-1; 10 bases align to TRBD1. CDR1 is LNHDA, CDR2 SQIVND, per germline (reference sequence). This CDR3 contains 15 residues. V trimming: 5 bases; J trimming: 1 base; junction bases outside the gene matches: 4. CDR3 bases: TGTGCCAGTAGTGTGGGGGACAGGGGGAACACTGAAGCTTTCTTT. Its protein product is CASSVGDRGNTEAFF. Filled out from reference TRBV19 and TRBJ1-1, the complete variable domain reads DGGITQSPKYLFRKEGQNVTLSCEQNLNHDAMYWYRQDPGQGLRLIYYSQIVNDFQKGDIAEGYSVSREKKESFPLTVTSAQKNPTAFYLCASSVGDRGNTEAFFGQGTRLTVV.

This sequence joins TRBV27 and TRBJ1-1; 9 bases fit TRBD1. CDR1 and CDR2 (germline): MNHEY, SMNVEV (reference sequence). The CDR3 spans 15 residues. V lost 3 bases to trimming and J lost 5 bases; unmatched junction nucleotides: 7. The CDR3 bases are TGTGCCAGCAGTTTGACTACCGGGACAGGGACTGAAGCTTTCTTT. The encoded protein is CASSLTTGTGTEAFF.

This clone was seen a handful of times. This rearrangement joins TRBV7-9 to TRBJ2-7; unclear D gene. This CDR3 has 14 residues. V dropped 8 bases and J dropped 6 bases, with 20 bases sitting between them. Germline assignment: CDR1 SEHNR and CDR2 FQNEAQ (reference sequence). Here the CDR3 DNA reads TGTGCCAGCGCCTTAAGCAACGTTCCCTTCGAGCAGTACTTC. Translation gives CASALSNVPFEQYF.

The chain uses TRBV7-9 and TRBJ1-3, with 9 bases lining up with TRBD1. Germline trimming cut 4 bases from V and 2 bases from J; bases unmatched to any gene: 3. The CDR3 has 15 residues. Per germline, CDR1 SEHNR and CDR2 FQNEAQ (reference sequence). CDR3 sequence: CASSSNRGPGNTIYF. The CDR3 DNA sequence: TGTGCCAGCAGCTCGAACAGGGGGCCTGGAAACACCATATATTTT.

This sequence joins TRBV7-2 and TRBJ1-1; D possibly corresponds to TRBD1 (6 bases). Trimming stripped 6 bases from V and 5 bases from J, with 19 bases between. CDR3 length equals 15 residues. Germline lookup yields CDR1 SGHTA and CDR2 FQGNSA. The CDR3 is CASSQSRPGETEAFF. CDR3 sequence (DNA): TGTGCCAGCAGTCAATCCCGACCAGGGGAGACTGAAGCTTTCTTT.

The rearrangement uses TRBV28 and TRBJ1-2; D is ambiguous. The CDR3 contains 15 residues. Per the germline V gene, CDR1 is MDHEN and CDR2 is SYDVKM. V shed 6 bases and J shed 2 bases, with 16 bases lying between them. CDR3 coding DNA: TGTGCCAGCAGCTATGGATCCGGCAGGAACTATGGCTACACCTTC. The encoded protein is CASSYGSGRNYGYTF.

The CDR3 DNA follows: TGTGCCAGCAGTTTATCCTGGCAGGGCGTTCAGCCCCAGCATTTT. It is translated as CASSLSWQGVQPQHF. The chain couples TRBV28 to TRBJ1-5, with D perhaps TRBD1 (5 bases). Trimming pared 1 base from V and 6 bases from J, leaving 13 bases between. The CDR3 extends over 15 amino acids. Germline V CDR1 and CDR2: MDHEN, SYDVKM.

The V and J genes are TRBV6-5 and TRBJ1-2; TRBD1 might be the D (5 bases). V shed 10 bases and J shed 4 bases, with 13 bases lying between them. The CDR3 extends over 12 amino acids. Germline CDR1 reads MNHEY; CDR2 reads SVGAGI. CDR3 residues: CATADSLYGYTF. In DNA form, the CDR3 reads TGTGCCACCGCCGACAGTCTCTATGGCTACACCTTC.

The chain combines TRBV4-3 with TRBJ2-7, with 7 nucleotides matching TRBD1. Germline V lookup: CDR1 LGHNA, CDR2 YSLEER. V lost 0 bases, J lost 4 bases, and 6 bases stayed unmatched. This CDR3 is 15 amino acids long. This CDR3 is CASSQDPGQSYEQYF. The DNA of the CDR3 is TGCGCCAGCAGCCAAGATCCGGGACAGAGTTACGAGCAGTACTTC.

This CDR3 reads CATSRGQTNSPLHF. DNA for the CDR3: TGTGCCACCAGCAGAGGACAGACGAATTCACCCCTCCACTTT. J is TRBJ1-6 and V is TRBV15, with D tentatively TRBD1 (5 bases). The ends were cut back, 1 base at V and 7 bases at J, with 8 bases in the middle. Germline CDR1 reads LNHNV; CDR2 reads YYDKDF (reference sequence). The length of the CDR3 is 14 residues.